These 18 T cell receptor beta chains originate from one sample sequenced in a study of blood T cells in healthy people across ages. It was with a sample-barcoded 5' primer and a J-beta primer mix that a second PCR of roughly 6 to 11 cycles was run. Using its own MiXCR run on the 5' RACE reads, TCRdb lists one record per CDR3 protein. The sample lists about 640,000 distinct CDR3 sequences, roughly 53% occurring once. The sample taken for sequencing was blood. Receptors originate from a man aged 60 to 69 in good health.

DNA for the CDR3: TGTGCCAGCAGCTCCCAGGGGGCACTAAACATTCAGTACTTC. Its protein is CASSSQGALNIQYF. The J gene is TRBJ2-4, the V gene TRBV2, with TRBD1 matching 8 bases. The CDR3 totals 14 residues. Germline V CDR1 and CDR2: SNHLY, FYNNEI. The V and J ends lost 6 bases and 6 bases, in that order; junction bases with no gene match: 7.

In this sample, this clonotype turned up a few times. J is TRBJ2-1 and V is TRBV4-1; 10 bases agree with TRBD2. The CDR3 has 16 residues. Germline V CDR1 and CDR2: MGHRA, YSYEKL. V dropped 2 bases and J dropped 6; count of bases not matched to a gene: 7. The CDR3 spells CASSQPAGGPGNEQFF. The CDR3 DNA follows: TGCGCCAGCAGCCAACCAGCGGGGGGGCCGGGCAATGAGCAGTTCTTC.

This chain joins TRBV20-1 and TRBJ1-1; D is undetermined. Trimming left V 2 bases short and J 2 bases short, with 12 bases between. The CDR3 runs to 14 residues. CDR1 and CDR2 (germline): DFQATT, SNEGSKA (reference sequence). The CDR3 region is CSARRTQTNTEAFF. The CDR3 DNA sequence: TGCAGTGCTAGACGGACTCAGACCAACACTGAAGCTTTCTTT.

The chain has TRBV9 and TRBJ2-5; D is possibly TRBD1 (6 bases). The CDR3 length is 16 residues. In germline, CDR1 is SGDLS, CDR2 YYNGEE. The V end lost 4 bases, the J end lost 1 base, and 17 bases lay between the germline ends. CDR3 in amino acids: CASSPPGHGIQETQYF. The CDR3 DNA follows: TGTGCCAGCAGCCCACCGGGACACGGGATCCAAGAGACCCAGTACTTC. Looking up the rest from reference TRBV9 and TRBJ2-5 gives the full variable domain: DSGVTQTPKHLITATGQRVTLRCSPRSGDLSVYWYQQSLDQGLQFLIQYYNGEERAKGNILERFSAQQFPDLHSELNLSSLELGDSALYFCASSPPGHGIQETQYFGPGTRLLVL.

This sequence joins TRBV11-2 and TRBJ2-7; D is possibly TRBD1 (6 bases). There are 15 residues in the CDR3. Deletions cut 5 bases from V and 3 bases from J, with 17 bases between. The germline V gene encodes CDR1 SGHAT and CDR2 FQNNGV. CDR3 DNA: TGTGCCAGCAGCGCTACAGGGATTGGCCACTACGAGCAGTACTTC. Protein: CASSATGIGHYEQYF. The full variable domain, its missing parts supplied by reference TRBV11-2 and TRBJ2-7, is EAGVAQSPRYKIIEKRQSVAFWCNPISGHATLYWYQQILGQGPKLLIQFQNNGVVDDSQLPKDRFSAERLKGVDSTLKIQPAKLEDSAVYLCASSATGIGHYEQYFGPGTRLTVT.

This sequence joins TRBV20-1 and TRBJ2-3, with 7 bases matching TRBD1. The CDR3 runs 16 residues. Germline V CDR1 and CDR2: DFQATT, SNEGSKA (reference sequence). V shed 0 bases and J 3 bases; nucleotides not matched to a gene: 9. CDR3 coding DNA: TGCAGTGCTAGAGATGTGGGGGACAGTGGGACAGATACGCAGTATTTT. It translates to CSARDVGDSGTDTQYF.

This chain joins TRBV18 and TRBJ2-7; the match to TRBD2 covers 12 bases. The trim removed 5 bases at V and 0 bases at J, leaving 5 bases unmatched. The CDR3 contains 16 residues. CDR1 and CDR2 from the germline V gene are KGHSH and LQKENI. CDR3 in amino acids: CASSERLAGDSYEQYF. The CDR3 DNA reads as TGTGCCAGCTCAGAACGACTAGCGGGGGACTCCTACGAGCAGTACTTC.

A few counts support this clonotype. This chain connects TRBV28 to TRBJ2-1, with a weak D call TRBD2 (6 bases). The germline V gene encodes CDR1 MDHEN and CDR2 SYDVKM. Trimming stripped 5 bases from V and 9 bases from J, with 14 bases between. This CDR3 spans 13 amino acids. The CDR3 nucleotides are TGTGCCAGCAGTCCCCCCGGGGGTCGTGAGCAGTTCTTC. It specifies CASSPPGGREQFF. The full variable domain, with the rest looked up from reference TRBV28 and TRBJ2-1, is DVKVTQSSRYLVKRTGEKVFLECVQDMDHENMFWYRQDPGLGLRLIYFSYDVKMKEKGDIPEGYSVSREKKERFSLILESASTNQTSMYLCASSPPGGREQFFGPGTRLTVL.

The genes are TRBV20-1 and TRBJ1-1; D ambiguous. Germline CDR1 is DFQATT and CDR2 is SNEGSKA (reference sequence). V was shortened by 6 bases and J by 2 bases, with 13 bases between the two germline ends. This CDR3 has 13 amino acids. The CDR3 sequence: CSASTPANTEAFF. The DNA of the CDR3 is TGCAGTGCCTCAACCCCGGCTAACACTGAAGCTTTCTTT.

The genes are TRBV6-5 and TRBJ1-4; D is undetermined. CDR1 MNHEY and CDR2 SVGAGI come from the germline V gene. The CDR3 is 13 residues long. Deletions cut 8 bases from V and 1 base from J, with 8 bases between. CDR3: CASPTITNEKLFF. The CDR3 coding sequence is TGTGCCAGCCCGACCATAACTAATGAAAAACTGTTTTTT.

J is TRBJ2-3 and V is TRBV4-2, with 7 bases aligning to TRBD1. Looked up from germline, CDR1 is LGHNA and CDR2 is YNFKEQ. With 0 bases clipped from V and 2 bases from J, the junction kept 5 bases outside the gene matches. The length of the CDR3 is 16 residues. CDR3 in DNA: TGTGCCAGCAGCCAAGATAGAAGGGGGCACACAGATACGCAGTATTTT. Amino acids: CASSQDRRGHTDTQYF.

The rearrangement links TRBV13 to TRBJ1-1; tentatively, D is TRBD1 (5 bases). Trimming cost V 6 bases and J 5 bases, with 16 bases left between them. The CDR3 sequence is 14 residues long. Germline-derived CDR1 and CDR2 are PRHDT and FYEKMQ (reference sequence). CDR3 nucleotides: TGTGCCAGCAGTCGACCGGGCCGGGGGACTGAAGCTTTCTTT. It is translated as CASSRPGRGTEAFF. The whole variable domain, filled in from reference TRBV13 and TRBJ1-1, reads AAGVIQSPRHLIKEKRETATLKCYPIPRHDTVYWYQQGPGQDPQFLISFYEKMQSDKGSIPDRFSAQQFSDYHSELNMSSLELGDSALYFCASSRPGRGTEAFFGQGTRLTVV.

There are a few counts of this clonotype. The chain is built from TRBV5-1 and TRBJ1-6; no reliable D call. V was trimmed by 5 bases and J by 6 bases, leaving 12 bases between them. Germline loops: CDR1 SGHRS, CDR2 YFSETQ. The CDR3 sequence is 14 residues long. CDR3 in amino acids: CASSSTGSNSPLHF. The CDR3 DNA follows: TGCGCCAGCAGTTCTACGGGCTCTAATTCACCCCTCCACTTT.

CDR3 in amino acids: CSASLSSGGSDTQYF. The CDR3 bases are TGCAGTGCTAGTTTGTCTAGCGGGGGGTCAGATACGCAGTATTTT. The chain combines TRBV20-1 with TRBJ2-3; 11 bases map to TRBD2. This CDR3 has 15 residues. V lost 3 bases, J lost 4 bases, and 6 bases stayed unmatched. Germline loops: CDR1 DFQATT, CDR2 SNEGSKA (reference sequence).

This clonotype was counted ten times or more. V usage is TRBV5-6 and J usage is TRBJ2-5; D is ambiguous. CDR3 size: 12 residues. The V end was cut by 2 bases, the J end by 1 base, with 3 bases between. Germline V gene lookup returns CDR1 SGHDT and CDR2 YYEEEE. CDR3 sequence: CASSFLQETQYF. In DNA, the CDR3 is TGTGCCAGCAGCTTCCTCCAAGAGACCCAGTACTTC.

The CDR3 sequence is CASSLTGGVDYGYTF. DNA for the CDR3: TGTGCCAGCAGCTTAACCGGTGGGGTTGACTATGGCTACACCTTC. The chain combines TRBV7-2 with TRBJ1-2; D is undetermined. Germline V gene lookup returns CDR1 SGHTA and CDR2 FQGNSA. The CDR3 is 15 residues long. V lost 2 bases and J lost 3, with 13 bases in between.

The table lists this clonotype with a few counts. CDR3 sequence reads: CASSLSGGVNYNEQFF. As DNA, the CDR3 is TGCGCCAGCAGCTTGAGCGGGGGAGTCAACTACAATGAGCAGTTCTTC. The chain uses TRBV5-1 and TRBJ2-1; 8 bases map to TRBD2. J was trimmed by 3 bases and V by 1 base; bases with no gene match: 6. The CDR3 contains 16 residues. Germline CDR1 and CDR2: SGHRS and YFSETQ.

The chain carries TRBV6-2 or TRBV6-3 and TRBJ1-1, with a possible D match to TRBD1 (6 bases). The CDR3 covers 15 residues. V was pared by 4 bases and J by 1 base, with 13 bases between. The germline gives CDR1 MNHEY, CDR2 SVGEGT. The CDR3 region has the DNA TGTGCCAGCAGTTCCAGGAGGACAGCGAACACTGAAGCTTTCTTT. Residues: CASSSRRTANTEAFF.